This T cell receptor beta chain was retrieved from a study of Tregs in tolerant kidney transplant recipients. V lost 1 base, J lost 4 bases, and 15 bases lay in between. This CDR3 spans 16 amino acids. Germline V CDR1 and CDR2: SGHVS, FQNEAQ. The data were produced by immunoSEQ multiplex PCR, yet TCRdb's version contains in-frame clones alone and is incomplete. The sample yields approximately 82,000 clones, roughly 93% seen once. Recipients received nonmyeloablative bone marrow transplants from related graft donors, with transient mixed chimerism. The sequence derives from a human patient who received a combined kidney and bone marrow transplant. The graft donor may account for some of the T cells. The sample was CD4+ T cells from blood (PBMCs), taken 12 months after the transplant. The genes are TRBV7-8 and TRBJ2-3; D possibly corresponds to TRBD2 (6 bases). CDR3 sequence (DNA): TGTGCCAGCAGCTTAGGATGGAGGGTCCCGTCAGATACGCAGTATTTT. This translates into CASSLGWRVPSDTQYF.